This T cell receptor beta chain derives from a study of regulatory T cells in long-lasting Graves disease. Turning to this clonotype: Antigen specificity is unknown. This may stem from a read error, because a much larger clone lies one nucleotide away.

Arm-PCR of CDR3 regions with iRepertoire HTBI primers generated TCR beta libraries. Study processing details: Identified segments across samples numbered approximately 62 TRBV and around 13 TRBJ. TCRdb ran MiXCR on the multiplex PCR reads and lists one entry per CDR3 protein. The V and J calls and clone size come from TCRdb's table, not from the authors' own analysis. The data show about 460,000 distinct CDR3 sequences, approximately 23% seen once. General observations from the study: Persistent patients had more shared public clonotypes (under 3,000) than new patients (approximately 970). Persistent disease exhibited a predilection for TRBV28, TRBJ1-2 and TRBJ2-5.

CDR1 is MNHNS and CDR2 is SASEGT in the germline V gene. The CDR3 has 17 residues. The time point is: persistent/refractory GD, antithyroid drugs over 5 years with positive TRAb. Following extraction of RNA from PBMCs, that RNA was used to make the TCR library. Those enrolled as patients came out of an endocrinology department in Xi'an, China. This specimen was peripheral blood mononuclear cells (PBMCs), taken when the disease was refractory, from a patient treated with antithyroid drugs. The chain recombines TRBV6-1 with TRBJ2-7; no reliable D call. The clonotype was recovered from a female donor with Graves disease. The CDR3 nucleotides read TGTGCCTGCAGTCCCACGCCCCTGCCTACCGGCACCTACGAGCAGTACTTC. This sequence encodes CACSPTPLPTGTYEQYF.